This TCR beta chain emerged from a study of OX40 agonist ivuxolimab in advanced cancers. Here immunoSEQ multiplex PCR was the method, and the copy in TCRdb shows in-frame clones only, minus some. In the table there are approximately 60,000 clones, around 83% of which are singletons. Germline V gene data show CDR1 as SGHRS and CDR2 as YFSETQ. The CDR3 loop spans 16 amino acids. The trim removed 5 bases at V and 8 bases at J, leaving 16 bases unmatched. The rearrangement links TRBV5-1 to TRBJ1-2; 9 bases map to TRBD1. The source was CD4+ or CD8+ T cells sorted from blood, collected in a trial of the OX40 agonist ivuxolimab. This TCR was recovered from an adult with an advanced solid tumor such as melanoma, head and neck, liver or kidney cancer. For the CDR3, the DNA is TGCGCCAGCAGTCGGACAGGGGCCGCCTCCGGCGACGGCTACACCTTC. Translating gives CASSRTGAASGDGYTF.